This T cell receptor (beta chain) was identified during a study of CD8 T cells in Susac syndrome (dated by TCRdb to the late 2010s). For the wider study: The study used repertoire sequencing to test whether antigen drove CD8+ T cell activation and differentiation in Susac syndrome.

Peripheral blood CD8+ and CD4+ T cells from healthy donors, Susac syndrome patients and multiple sclerosis patients were profiled using high-throughput TCR beta sequencing. Healthy donors were age- and sex-matched controls. Bulk CD8+ and CD4+ T cells were purified magnetically by negative isolation, whereas CD8+ TEMRA cells were enriched by FACS. Blood was collected in EDTA tubes and processed within 24 hours, with PBMCs isolated through density gradient centrifugation. PBMCs intended for TCR sequencing were cryopreserved in liquid nitrogen and thawed later in a water bath at 37 degrees C. A purity of at least 90% was achieved for sorted or isolated CD4+, CD8+ and CD8+ TEMRA cells. General study outcomes and caveats: The study acknowledged that relatively few individuals were included in the TCR sequencing and HLA analysis.

RNA was extracted using the RNeasy kit, and roughly 0.45 to 1 ug of the RNA was reverse transcribed with random hexamers. The immunoSEQ multiplex PCR assay, covering 54 Vbeta and 13 Jbeta segments, was used to amplify TCR beta CDR3 regions. To correct PCR amplification bias, a synthetic template baseline was used for both primer optimization and computational correction. Under the source paper's analysis protocol: Reads were assigned to V, D and J genes according to IMGT and analyzed in immunoSEQ Analyzer, with only productive sequences retained. Clonality was calculated as one minus the Shannon entropy normalized by log2 of the number of productive unique sequences. For each patient and control, public and private clones were evaluated among the 100 most prevalent clones. Clones were defined as Susac-specific if absent from the healthy and MS cohorts, from 900 to 1,200 published viral clones and from other ImmuneACCESS disease sequences. Starting from the raw public reads, TCRdb applied fastp trimming at Q25, assembled clones with MiXCR and retained in-frame beta chains. Identical CDR3 proteins give one entry, which carries the most common genes and DNA. The V and J calls, along with clone size, are taken from TCRdb and not from the paper's own processing. Recorded for this sample are more than 150,000 distinct CDR3 sequences; around 94% of them occurred a single time. The leading ten clones occupy 0.14% of the sample.

With regard to this clonotype: This receptor's antigen is unknown. No much larger clonotype is one base removed from it; base qualities were not supplied.

Trimmed from V: 7 bases; trimmed from J: 1 base; junction bases lacking a gene match: 0. CDR1 and CDR2 are drawn from the germline V gene: SQVTM, ANQGSEA. The CDR3 spans 13 residues, from the cysteine through the phenylalanine. Just CDR3 DNA is preserved here, 39 bases in frame from base 1. The sample comprised CD4+ T cells from PBMCs. This clonotype was obtained from a human donor in good health. The chain joins TRBV29-1 to TRBJ2-3; TRBD2 fits 12 bases in the junction. The DNA sequence is given as TGCAGCGGACTAGCGGGGGGCACAGATACGCAGTATTTT. Translated, this gives CSGLAGGTDTQYF.